This is a list of T cell receptor beta chains from one sample in a study of shared clonotypes between healthy human individuals. The method was immunoSEQ multiplex PCR; TCRdb's version includes in-frame clones alone and lacks a portion of them. Here the sample spans around 2.3 million clones, approximately 95% being singletons. Source material: naive CD4+ T cells sorted from blood. The receptors derive from a man aged 18 to 30 in good health. The CDR3 runs from the conserved cysteine through the conserved F or W. A D gene is named only where the DNA matches it firmly. Clone size is stated in some rows and not others, as once, few, many or a class when expanded.

J gene,clone size,V gene,D gene,CDR3 DNA,CDR3 protein
TRBJ2-1,-,TRBV15,-,TGTGCCACCAGCAGAGCGTCGTCCCCGGGCCGCCGTTACAATGAGCAGTTCTTC,CATSRASSPGRRYNEQFF
TRBJ1-5,-,TRBV6-1,TRBD1,TGTGCCAGCAGTGAGACAGGGTTTAAGCCCCAGCATTTT,CASSETGFKPQHF
TRBJ2-5,-,TRBV11-2,TRBD2,TGTGCCAGCAGCCCGGGGTGGCGGGAGCTACGAGAGACCCAGTACTTC,CASSPGWRELRETQYF
TRBJ1-4,-,TRBV10-3,-,TGTGCCATCAGTGGGACAGCTAATGAAAAACTGTTTTTT,CAISGTANEKLFF
TRBJ1-1,-,TRBV7-9,-,TGTGCCAGCAGCCCCTTCCCCCGGCGCCTGAACACTGAAGCTTTCTTT,CASSPFPRRLNTEAFF
TRBJ1-2,once,TRBV13,TRBD1,TGTGCCAGCAGCTTATCTAGGACAGGCTATGGCTACACCTTC,CASSLSRTGYGYTF
TRBJ1-6,-,TRBV7-2,-,TGTGCCAGCAGCTCGCAAGGGGGGATGAATTCACCCCTCCACTTT,CASSSQGGMNSPLHF
TRBJ2-3,-,TRBV5-1,-,TGCGCCAGCAGCTTGGATGAAGCAGATACGCAGTATTTT,CASSLDEADTQYF
TRBJ1-3,-,TRBV5-1,-,TGCGCCAGCAGCTACTGGGACAATCCGAATCCTGGAAACACCATATATTTT,CASSYWDNPNPGNTIYF
TRBJ1-3,-,TRBV7-2,-,TGTGCCAGCAGCTTATGGGCAGATAGCTCTGGAAACACCATATATTTT,CASSLWADSSGNTIYF
TRBJ2-3,-,TRBV29-1,-,TGCAGCGTTTTTAGGGGGACGGAAACGCAGTATTTT,CSVFRGTETQYF
TRBJ1-5,-,TRBV6-6,-,TGTGCCAGCAGTTCAGGACCCAATCAGCCCCAGCATTTT,CASSSGPNQPQHF
TRBJ2-7,-,TRBV9,TRBD1,TGTGCCAGCAGCGTAGCCCCGTCGGGACAGGGGGGATACGAGCAGTACTTC,CASSVAPSGQGGYEQYF
TRBJ1-1,-,TRBV19,-,TGTGCCAGTAGTACGGGGAGGACTGAAGCTTTCTTT,CASSTGRTEAFF
TRBJ2-7,-,TRBV6-6,TRBD1,TGTGCCAGCAGTTACTCTAGACAGGGGAGGAACTACGAGCAGTACTTC,CASSYSRQGRNYEQYF
TRBJ1-4,-,TRBV28,-,TGTGCCAGCAAACGAGGGACCAATGCGAGTGAAAAACTGTTTTTT,CASKRGTNASEKLFF
TRBJ2-3,-,TRBV11-3,-,TGTGCCAGCAGCTTAGCAGCCACCAGCACAGATACGCAGTATTTT,CASSLAATSTDTQYF
TRBJ1-4,-,TRBV5-6,TRBD1,TGTGCCAGCAGCATCGGGACAGGGAAGAATGAAAAACTGTTTTTT,CASSIGTGKNEKLFF
TRBJ2-7,-,TRBV30,-,TGTGCCTGGAGTGCTGGGCAGGCGATGTACTTC,CAWSAGQAMYF
TRBJ2-3,-,TRBV10-2,TRBD2,TGCGCCACCGGGACTAGCGGGAGGGCCGGCACAGATACGCAGTATTTT,CATGTSGRAGTDTQYF
TRBJ1-2,-,TRBV10-1,-,TGCGCCAGCAGTAAAGACAGGATCTATGGCTACACCTTC,CASSKDRIYGYTF
TRBJ2-1,-,TRBV29-1,TRBD2,TGCAGCGCCTCCTGGTCTAGCGGATCCTACAATGAGCAGTTCTTC,CSASWSSGSYNEQFF
TRBJ2-7,-,TRBV11-1,-,TGTGCCAGCAGCCAACTCTTACAGGGTTACGAGCAGTACTTC,CASSQLLQGYEQYF
TRBJ1-2,-,TRBV10-3,-,TGTGCCACCTTCGGGCAGGGCTATGGCTACACCTTC,CATFGQGYGYTF
TRBJ2-2,-,TRBV27,-,TGTGCCAGCAGTTTTATAGTTTCCGGGGAGCTGTTTTTT,CASSFIVSGELFF
TRBJ2-7,-,TRBV7-2,TRBD2,TGTGCCAGCAGCACAGGACTAGTTACATCCTACGAGCAGTACTTC,CASSTGLVTSYEQYF
TRBJ1-6,-,TRBV10-3,-,TGTGCCATCAGTGAGTCGGGGACCACATATAATTCACCCCTCCACTTT,CAISESGTTYNSPLHF
TRBJ1-2,-,TRBV5-4,-,TGTGCCAGCAGCCGCGCCCCCGGGACTAACTATGGCTACACCTTC,CASSRAPGTNYGYTF
TRBJ1-6,-,TRBV7-2,-,TGTGCCAGCAGCAAGACAGGTTCACCCCTCCACTTT,CASSKTGSPLHF
TRBJ1-3,-,TRBV6-1,TRBD1,TGTGCCAGCACCCTGGACAGGTCCTCTGGAAACACCATATATTTT,CASTLDRSSGNTIYF
TRBJ1-1,-,TRBV6-6,-,TGTGCCAGCAGTTATGGGGGGATGAACACTGAAGCTTTCTTT,CASSYGGMNTEAFF
TRBJ1-4,-,TRBV2,-,TGTGCCAGTGGACAGTTTAATGAAAAACTGTTTTTT,CASGQFNEKLFF
TRBJ1-1,-,TRBV12-5,-,TGTGCTAGTGGTTTGGGACAGTTGAACACTGAAGCTTTCTTT,CASGLGQLNTEAFF
TRBJ1-2,-,TRBV6-6,TRBD1,TGTGCCAGCAGCCCTCATAGACAGGGATCTAACTATGGCTACACCTTC,CASSPHRQGSNYGYTF
TRBJ2-1,-,TRBV10-2,-,TGCGCCAGCAGTGCGCAGAGGACAATCTACAATGAGCAGTTCTTC,CASSAQRTIYNEQFF
TRBJ1-4,-,TRBV7-9,-,TGTGCCAGCAGTAAGGCTCCAGGGCACGAAAAACTGTTTTTT,CASSKAPGHEKLFF
TRBJ2-7,-,TRBV28,-,TGTGCCAGCAGTGGGGATGGCCGAGCTCCGTTCTACGAGCAGTACTTC,CASSGDGRAPFYEQYF
TRBJ1-1,few,TRBV18,-,TGTGCCAGCTCACCAGACATGAACACTGAAGCTTTCTTT,CASSPDMNTEAFF
TRBJ2-2,-,TRBV4-1,TRBD2,TGCGCCAGCAGCCAAGGAGCTAGCGGGAGGGCCGGGGAGCTGTTTTTT,CASSQGASGRAGELFF
TRBJ1-3,-,TRBV4-1,-,TGCGCCAGCAGCCAAGAGGGGGGGAGACCCTCTGGAAACACCATATATTTT,CASSQEGGRPSGNTIYF
TRBJ2-5,-,TRBV6-5,-,TGTGCCAGCAGTTACTCGAGTCCGGGGTTGGAGACCCAGTACTTC,CASSYSSPGLETQYF
TRBJ2-7,-,TRBV10-1,-,TGCGCCAGCAGTGGGACTGACCTGCCCTACGAGCAGTACTTC,CASSGTDLPYEQYF
TRBJ2-4,-,TRBV29-1,TRBD2,TGCAGCGTTGACGGGACTAGCGGGAGCGGGAACATTCAGTACTTC,CSVDGTSGSGNIQYF
TRBJ2-1,-,TRBV19,TRBD2,TGTGCCAGTAGCCCGACTTTAGCGGGAGGATTAGGTGAGCAGTTCTTC,CASSPTLAGGLGEQFF
TRBJ1-1,-,TRBV2,TRBD1,TGTGCCAGCAACACCCAAAGGGGGCAGACTGAAGCTTTCTTT,CASNTQRGQTEAFF
TRBJ1-1,-,TRBV10-3,TRBD1,TGTGCCATCAGTGAGCCGGAGGACAGGGTTGCAGCTTTCTTT,CAISEPEDRVAAFF
TRBJ1-6,once,TRBV9,TRBD1,TGTGCCAGCAGCACCAGGGACAGTTGGGATTCACCCCTCCACTTT,CASSTRDSWDSPLHF
TRBJ1-1,once,TRBV2,-,TGTGCCAGCAGTGTATCGTCCCCGAACACTGAAGCTTTCTTT,CASSVSSPNTEAFF
TRBJ2-1,-,TRBV4-3,-,TGCGCCAGCAGCCACGACACAGGGAGCTCCTACAATGAGCAGTTCTTC,CASSHDTGSSYNEQFF
TRBJ2-2,-,TRBV2,-,TGTGCCAGCAGCCCTCTCCTGCCGGACTACGGGGAGCTGTTTTTT,CASSPLLPDYGELFF
TRBJ1-1,-,TRBV14,-,TGTGCCAGCAGCGAAAGGGACACTGAAGCTTTCTTT,CASSERDTEAFF
TRBJ2-1,-,TRBV18,TRBD1,TGTGCCAGCTCAGAATACAGGGGTCCCTACAATGAGCAGTTCTTC,CASSEYRGPYNEQFF
TRBJ2-1,-,TRBV5-4,-,TGTGCCAGCAGCTTCTTAGACAATGAGCAGTTCTTC,CASSFLDNEQFF